The text below deals with one T cell receptor (beta chain). Its cognate antigen has yet to be identified. Base qualities are not provided; no much larger clone lies one nucleotide away. The sample belongs to a study of cytomegalovirus exposure and HLA in healthy donors (dated by TCRdb to the late 2010s). General notes on the study: According to an earlier analysis of several hundred of the donors, about 179 million T cells yielded 90 million to 140 million unique TCR beta sequences and 250 to 350 Gb of sequence data. About 280 gigabases of sequencing data and 91 million or so unique TCR sequences made up an early release that covered under 750 HLA-typed donors. Among the roughly 400 genotyped donors, approximately 82% belonged to the genetic ancestry cluster associated with self-reported Caucasian donors. The study aimed to test whether signatures of past pathogen exposure could be identified by cataloging public T cell receptors. The study profiled the T cell repertoires of hundreds of subjects by immunosequencing and related them to cytomegalovirus serostatus. Along with the approximately 700-subject first cohort, a separate validation cohort of over a hundred different subjects was used. To predict cytomegalovirus infection status, the study combined high-throughput TCR immunosequencing, statistical association of individual TCRs with disease status, and machine learning. A later analysis re-examined previously published TCR beta repertoires from more than 650 donors and added high-resolution HLA genotyping to investigate patterns of TCR occurrence. In the later analysis, no new phenotypic data were used to find candidate immune exposures; instead, reliance was placed on TCR beta sequences and their occurrence across donors. An earlier analysis of about 600 of the donors used high-throughput TCR beta sequencing to judge whether each TCR beta V gene segment behaved as functional or pseudogenic. Alongside the repertoire data, information on donor age, sex, ethnicity and CMV serostatus was compiled. In a later genetic analysis, genome-wide SNP genotypes for about 65% of the roughly 700 donors were used, and that subset was treated as a discovery cohort. Every discovery cohort repertoire had been produced on one sequencing platform. HLA typing covered class I and class II loci at four-digit resolution. Typing coverage varied by locus: 629-630 donors for A, B, C, DRB1 and DQB1; around 560 for DQA1; some 610 for DPA1; approximately 450 for DPB1. Roughly five DR-DQ haplotypes were treated as single units for association and clustering because of strong linkage in the cohort. On average, about 240,000 unique TCR beta nucleotide sequences were sequenced per donor among more than 350 genotyped donors of the cohort, with 15% to 20% of those sequences being non-productive.

Paper-wide results and their limitations: In an earlier analysis of 587 of the donors, most TCR beta V segments were observed in productive rearrangements about 90% or about 30% of the time, broadly matching IMGT annotations. According to a later analysis, most CMV-associated TCR beta chains appeared to be HLA-restricted, and the HLA associations seemed to be driven largely by CMV exposure. Correlated functional status among segregating V segments might reflect linkage disequilibrium, but an unknown experimental factor could not be ruled out. At a false discovery rate of 0.05, a later analysis linked 15,000 to 20,000 TCR beta sequences to specific HLA alleles. The cohort was sequenced for TCR beta chains only, and without alpha or paired-chain data the features that could be detected were limited. Across donors, most TCR sequences were observed very rarely, whereas some public TCRs were present in many individuals. According to the authors, the approach could potentially be generalized to other disease states and immunological phenotypes. Compared with the approximately 700-donor mean, donors in an Asian-associated ancestry cluster had fewer N-insertions in productive TCRs, according to a later genetic analysis. Because HLA typing was missing for some donors at each locus, association tests included only the typed subset. The 87-base-pair reads could not distinguish some IMGT-functional V segments, including TRBV6-2 and TRBV6-3, so those segments were excluded. Strong co-occurrence of HLA alleles, especially DR and DQ, made assigning TCR associations to individual alleles difficult. The classifier was reported to diagnose cytomegalovirus status with high specificity and sensitivity in both the original cohort and the validation cohort. Immune exposure information for the cohort was limited to CMV serostatus. The presence/absence analyses assumed that sequencing depth was roughly uniform across donors, and that assumption may not be true. A further reported finding was that TCR beta sequences accurately predicted the HLA-A and HLA-B alleles for most subjects in the first cohort. The sequencing pipeline was judged likely to have produced a cluster of highly shared sequence variants as a technical artifact. A later analysis found that HLA-associated TCR beta chains were more clonally expanded and had lower generation probabilities than equally common non-associated chains. The study gave a list of more than 150 TCR beta chains associated with cytomegalovirus. According to a later analysis, TCR association rates differed among HLA loci, with DRB1 alleles showing the most associated TCRs and HLA-C alleles showing the fewest. In a later genetic analysis, a missense DCLRE1C variant was associated with V-gene and J-gene trimming of TCR beta chains, and the association was replicated in an independent cohort. Because counts were too low, about 18 rarely observed V segments, including chromosome 9 orphons, were excluded from the earlier analysis of some 590 of the donors. A few of the identified cytomegalovirus-associated TCR beta chains were confirmed in vitro to be specific for cytomegalovirus antigens. Several of the top co-occurrence clusters appeared to be linked to parvovirus B19, influenza, CMV and Epstein-Barr virus, according to a later analysis.

Library generation was performed with the immunoSEQ multiplex PCR assay. The multiplex PCR relied on a mix of 60 forward primers for TCR Vbeta segments and 13 reverse primers for TCR Jbeta segments. The CDR3 region of rearranged TCR beta genes was amplified from genomic DNA by a multiplex PCR assay. The amplified TCR beta libraries were sequenced on the Illumina HiSeq System as 87-base-pair reads. On the authors' methods: A later analysis counted about 82 million unique TCR beta chains across the 650 to 800 repertoires, and 10 million to 11 million of these chains were shared by at least two donors. Raw reads were error-corrected and collapsed into unique sequences with a nearest-neighbor algorithm that merged closely related sequences to remove PCR and sequencing errors. To assign V, D and J gene segments, CDR3 sequences were aligned to IMGT reference sequences. For a sequence to be retained, a match of at least six nucleotides to both a V gene segment and a J gene segment was required. A rearrangement counted as productive if the CDR3 had no stop codons and remained in frame with V and J, and every other rearrangement counted as non-productive. Following IMGT convention, CDR3 was defined as the stretch from the second conserved V-encoded cysteine up to the conserved J-encoded phenylalanine. The earlier analysis of about 530 of the donors excluded any sequence lacking an unambiguous match to a single V gene segment. In an earlier analysis of approximately 550 of the donors, V segments were called functional above 56.7% productive rearrangements and were called segregating when the between-donor standard deviation exceeded 5%. To diagnose cytomegalovirus status from the catalog of TCR beta chain sequences, a statistical classification framework was built. V and J gene assignment, in a later analysis, came from comparing TCR nucleotide sequences with IMGT/GENE-DB human TR gene sequences. A later analysis assigned CDR3 sequences and most-parsimonious VDJ recombination scenarios with the TCRdist pipeline. In a later analysis, each TCR beta chain was defined by its CDR3 amino acid sequence together with its V-gene family, and reads without a unique V-gene family were excluded. A later analysis removed 500 to 600 highly shared, low-generation-probability nucleotide sequences to deal with suspected cross-contamination and a sequencing artifact. A later analysis calculated a clonal expansion index for each public chain from normalized within-repertoire ranks of inferred template counts. A later analysis computed generation probabilities with a VDJ recombination model fitted to out-of-frame rearrangements, and checked the results against IGoR. A later analysis scored TCR-TCR, TCR-HLA and TCR-CMV co-occurrence with hypergeometric tests, applying a repertoire-size bias correction to TCR pairs. A later analysis estimated false discovery rates by permuting HLA or CMV assignments 20 times. In a later analysis, co-occurring TCRs were grouped with DBSCAN, and TCRdist sequence similarity was added when clustering was performed within HLA-allele-positive subsets. Repertoires with fewer than 30,000 or more than 120,000 public chains, plus five repertoires with anomalous nucleotide sharing, were excluded from co-occurrence clustering. Here the immuneACCESS table is served through TCRdb, limited to in-frame sequences with V and J called. Missing clones are a known gap in these copies; in checked studies unresolved V genes cover under half, and the rest lacks a known reason. V and J calls and clone size are given by that table; D and trimming were obtained from the DNA. The sample contains under 200,000 clones, over 70% of them found a single time. In total, the top ten clones hold roughly 7% of the sample.

From cysteine to phenylalanine, the CDR3 is 14 amino acids long. Just the 42-base CDR3 DNA is kept, in frame starting at base 1. The germline ends are 10 bases apart after V is trimmed by 0 bases and J by 4 bases. From the germline V gene, CDR1 is SGDLS and CDR2 is YYNGEE. The cohort consisted of 600 to 750 healthy bone marrow donors. All cohort members were sampled while nominally healthy, although unrecorded immune exposures were likely present. The donor tested CMV seropositive and was one of the 289 seropositive cohort members. A peripheral blood sample was collected from each donor, and TCR beta sequencing was performed on peripheral blood mononuclear cells. The Qiagen DNeasy Blood Extraction Kit was used to extract genomic DNA from the blood cell samples.

Sequences were obtained from PBMCs. The receptor chain draws on TRBV9 and TRBJ1-1, with TRBD1 tentatively as D gene (6 bases match). This TCR was sampled from a male donor in good health and CMV-seropositive. The base sequence is TGTGCCAGCAGCGTAGTCTTACAGGGCACTGAAGCTTTCTTT. This yields the protein CASSVVLQGTEAFF.